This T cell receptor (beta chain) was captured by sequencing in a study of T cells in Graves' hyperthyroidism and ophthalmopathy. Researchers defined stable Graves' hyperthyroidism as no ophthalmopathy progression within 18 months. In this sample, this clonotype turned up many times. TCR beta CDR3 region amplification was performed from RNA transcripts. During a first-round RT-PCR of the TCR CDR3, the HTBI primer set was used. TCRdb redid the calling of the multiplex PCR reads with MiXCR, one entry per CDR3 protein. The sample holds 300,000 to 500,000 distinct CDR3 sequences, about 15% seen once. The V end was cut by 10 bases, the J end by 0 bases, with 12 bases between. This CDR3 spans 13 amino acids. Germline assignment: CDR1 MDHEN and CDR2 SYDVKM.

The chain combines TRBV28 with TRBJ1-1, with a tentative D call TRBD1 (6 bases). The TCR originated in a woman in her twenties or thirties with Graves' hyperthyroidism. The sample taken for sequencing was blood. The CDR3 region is CAIRGHLNTEAFF. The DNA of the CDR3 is TGTGCCATCCGGGGACACCTGAACACTGAAGCTTTCTTT.